The rows below give T cell receptor beta chains drawn from one sample of a study of PD-L1 blockade in urothelial cancer. Clones were read by immunoSEQ multiplex PCR, and TCRdb kept only the in-frame ones, dropping some. The table records about 95,000 clones, around 86% of them present only once. The source material was PBMCs, sampled around atezolizumab (anti-PD-L1) treatment. Receptor source: a man in his 60s with urothelial cancer. Both conserved end residues are part of each CDR3. The order of the fields is D gene, clone size, J gene, V gene, CDR3 DNA, CDR3 protein. A D gene is named only where the DNA matches it firmly. Size values are once, few and many counts, or a class for expanded clones, and some rows have none.

.	.	TRBJ2-7	TRBV6-6	TGTGCCAGCAGTCAAAATGGGGGGAAGCAGTACTTC	CASSQNGGKQYF
.	.	TRBJ2-1	TRBV11-3	TGTGCCAGCAGCTTAGAACTAGGAGGCAATGAGCAGTTCTTC	CASSLELGGNEQFF
TRBD2	.	TRBJ2-3	TRBV4-1	TGCGCCAGCAGCCAAGCACTAGCGGGGGGAAGGGGCACAGATACGCAGTATTTT	CASSQALAGGRGTDTQYF
TRBD2	.	TRBJ2-1	TRBV5-1	TGCGCCAGCAGCTTACTAGCGGGGGGCTACAATGAGCAGTTCTTC	CASSLLAGGYNEQFF
.	.	TRBJ1-4	TRBV7-2	TGTGCCAGCAGCTTAGGTCAGGGGCGTAGTGAAAAACTGTTTTTT	CASSLGQGRSEKLFF
.	.	TRBJ2-2	TRBV19	TGTGCCAGTATAGCCCGGTCCCGGGAGACCGGGGAGCTGTTTTTT	CASIARSRETGELFF
TRBD2	once	TRBJ2-6	TRBV11-1	TGTGCCAGCAGCTCGTGGGGAGGGGCTGGGGCCAACGTCCTGACTTTC	CASSSWGGAGANVLTF
.	.	TRBJ2-2	TRBV5-1	TGCGCCAGCAGCTCTAACCCCTCTAATCCCGGGGAGCTGTTTTTT	CASSSNPSNPGELFF
.	.	TRBJ2-2	TRBV5-1	TGCGCCAGCAGCAGAGCTAGCGCAATACTCACCGGGGAGCTGTTTTTT	CASSRASAILTGELFF
.	.	TRBJ2-6	TRBV7-3	TGTGCCAGCAGCGTGAGCTCTGGGGCCAACGTCCTGACTTTC	CASSVSSGANVLTF
.	.	TRBJ1-5	TRBV29-1	TGCAGCGCCGCTCCAGGGGACGATCAGCCCCAGCATTTT	CSAAPGDDQPQHF
.	.	TRBJ1-5	TRBV19	TGTGCCAGTAGTATTGTGATCAGGGCTGGGACCCAGCATTTT	CASSIVIRAGTQHF
TRBD1	once	TRBJ2-7	TRBV10-3	TGTGCCCTGGGGCCGGGACAGGGGTACGAGCAGTACTTC	CALGPGQGYEQYF
TRBD2	.	TRBJ2-1	TRBV5-1	TGCGCCAGCAGCCTCACGGGTAGCGGGAGGGCCCCCAATGAGCAGTTCTTC	CASSLTGSGRAPNEQFF
.	.	TRBJ2-7	TRBV4-1	TGCGCCAGCAGCCAAGAGGGACTGTTCTACGAGCAGTACTTC	CASSQEGLFYEQYF
TRBD1	.	TRBJ1-4	TRBV5-1	TGCGCCAGCAGCGGACAGGCCACAACTAATGAAAAACTGTTTTTT	CASSGQATTNEKLFF
TRBD1	.	TRBJ2-7	TRBV28	TGTGCCAGCAGCCCTGGGGACAGGGGGCCCTACGAGCAGTACTTC	CASSPGDRGPYEQYF
TRBD1	.	TRBJ1-4	TRBV6-1	TGTGCCAGCAAAAGACAGGGGTATGAAAAACTGTTTTTT	CASKRQGYEKLFF
TRBD1	.	TRBJ1-2	TRBV5-4	TGTGCCAGCGGACCTGCGGGACAGGTCTATGGCTACACCTTC	CASGPAGQVYGYTF
TRBD2	.	TRBJ2-1	TRBV27	TGTGCCAGCAGTCTAGCGGGGAGCCTTGAGCAGTTCTTC	CASSLAGSLEQFF
.	.	TRBJ1-6	TRBV4-1	TGCGCCAGCAGCCAAGATACCTCTAGCGGGACCCCGGATTCACCCCTCCACTTT	CASSQDTSSGTPDSPLHF
TRBD1	few	TRBJ1-5	TRBV18	TGTGCCAGCTCACCTGGACAGGTGGAGAACAATCAGCCCCAGCATTTT	CASSPGQVENNQPQHF
TRBD1	.	TRBJ2-1	TRBV5-1	TGCGCCAGCAGGGCGACAGGGGGTCTTAATGAGCAGTTCTTC	CASRATGGLNEQFF
TRBD2	.	TRBJ2-1	TRBV7-9	TGTGCCAGCAGCCCTCTTTGGACTAGCGGGGGGTCCCTAAATGAGCAGTTCTTC	CASSPLWTSGGSLNEQFF
.	once	TRBJ2-1	TRBV9	TGTGCCAGCAGCGACGGGGGGCGCTACAATGAGCAGTTCTTC	CASSDGGRYNEQFF
TRBD1	.	TRBJ1-2	TRBV19	TGTGCCAGTAGTACTACCGGGACAGGGGGCTTGAGTTTGAGTGGCTACACCTTC	CASSTTGTGGLSLSGYTF
.	.	TRBJ2-1	TRBV29-1	TGCAGCGCAAAAGGGGGAAGCTCCTACAATGAGCAGTTCTTC	CSAKGGSSYNEQFF
.	.	TRBJ2-2	TRBV7-3	TGTGCCAGCAGCTGGCTAGGAGCGAACACCGGGGAGCTGTTTTTT	CASSWLGANTGELFF
TRBD1	once	TRBJ1-6	TRBV10-3	TGTGCCATCAGCCGCGGGACAGATAATTCACCCCTCCACTTT	CAISRGTDNSPLHF
.	once	TRBJ2-3	TRBV7-2	TGTGCCAGCAGCCCGGTAGCGGTCACAGATACGCAGTATTTT	CASSPVAVTDTQYF
TRBD1	.	TRBJ1-1	TRBV5-1	TGCGCCAGCAGTTCTCTCGGGACAGCGAACACTGAAGCTTTCTTT	CASSSLGTANTEAFF
.	.	TRBJ2-5	TRBV7-3	TGTGCCAGCAGTCATGGAGGGAGCGGGGAGACCCAGTACTTC	CASSHGGSGETQYF
.	.	TRBJ2-1	TRBV5-1	TGCGCCAGCAGCTTGGAGCGGTACAATGAGCAGTTCTTC	CASSLERYNEQFF
.	.	TRBJ2-7	TRBV6-5	TGTGCCAGCAGTTACTACCGGGAGACCATCTACGAGCAGTACTTC	CASSYYRETIYEQYF
TRBD1	.	TRBJ2-4	TRBV28	TGTGCCAGCAGTCCAGGGGGTCTGTCCAAAAACATTCAGTACTTC	CASSPGGLSKNIQYF
TRBD1	.	TRBJ2-3	TRBV9	TGTGCCAGCAGCGCGGACAGGGGAGGTTATAGCACAGATACGCAGTATTTT	CASSADRGGYSTDTQYF
TRBD2	.	TRBJ2-2	TRBV27	TGTGCCAGCAGAAAAGCGGGGGGGCCCTCCGGGGAGCTGTTTTTT	CASRKAGGPSGELFF
.	.	TRBJ1-1	TRBV7-7	TGTGCCAGCAGCCAGGACGGGGACACTGAAGCTTTCTTT	CASSQDGDTEAFF
TRBD2	.	TRBJ2-3	TRBV18	TGTGCCAGCTCACCAGGGACTAGCGGTTCAGATACGCAGTATTTT	CASSPGTSGSDTQYF
TRBD2	.	TRBJ2-7	TRBV6-5	TGTGCCAGCTGCCCGTACAGCGGGAGCTCCTACGAGCAGTACTTC	CASCPYSGSSYEQYF
TRBD1	.	TRBJ2-3	TRBV28	TGTGCCAGCAGTTACCAGACCGGGACAGACACAGATACGCAGTATTTT	CASSYQTGTDTDTQYF
.	.	TRBJ2-5	TRBV15	TGTGCCACCAGAACAGGGTCATCGGAGACCCAGTACTTC	CATRTGSSETQYF
TRBD1	.	TRBJ2-7	TRBV5-1	TGCGCCAGCACCTTCGGACAGGGTTCTGAAGAGCAGTACTTC	CASTFGQGSEEQYF
.	.	TRBJ1-1	TRBV7-6	TGTGCCAGCAGCCCCCCCGGCCCAGGACAGCACACTGAAGCTTTCTTT	CASSPPGPGQHTEAFF
TRBD2	.	TRBJ2-5	TRBV7-8	TGTGCCAGCAGCTTGAGAAGCGGGAGGGTTGGGGAGACCCAGTACTTC	CASSLRSGRVGETQYF
.	.	TRBJ2-7	TRBV11-3	TGTGCCAGCAGCCGAGCGGGTGTCTACGAGCAGTACTTC	CASSRAGVYEQYF